Listed below are T cell receptor beta chains from one sample, sequenced in a study of lymphopenia after photon versus proton radiotherapy. Repertoires were generated with immunoSEQ multiplex PCR, while TCRdb's copy carries only in-frame clones and drops some. This sample has approximately 160,000 clones, with more than 85% found just once. The source was peripheral blood, collected from a patient treated with photon-based radiotherapy. The receptor set was obtained from a man between 50 and 59 years old with gastric cancer. Both conserved end residues are part of each CDR3. The D gene is left open where the match is weak. The listing skips clone size in some rows; elsewhere it reads once, few, many or a size class.

cdr3_length d_call j_call clone_size v_call cdr3_nt cdr3_aa
12 . TRBJ2-3 once TRBV7-9 TGTGCCGGCCAGGGGTACACAGATACGCAGTATTTT CAGQGYTDTQYF
15 . TRBJ2-2 . TRBV6-6 TGTGCCAGCAGGGGGCCCGGGAAAACTACCGGGGAGCTGTTTTTT CASRGPGKTTGELFF
17 TRBD2 TRBJ2-1 . TRBV5-4 TGTGCCAGCAGCTTGGGGGCACTAGCGGGAGTCGGCAATGAGCAGTTCTTC CASSLGALAGVGNEQFF
16 TRBD2 TRBJ2-7 . TRBV18 TGTGCCAGCTCTTCCACTAGCGGGCGGATATCCTACGAGCAGTACTTC CASSSTSGRISYEQYF
15 . TRBJ2-7 few TRBV27 TGTGCCAGCACCGATAGGCGGGGACACAGCTACGAGCAGTACTTC CASTDRRGHSYEQYF
14 TRBD1 TRBJ1-6 . TRBV4-1 TGCGCCAGCAGCCTCAGGGGGGAGAATTCACCCCTCCACTTT CASSLRGENSPLHF
14 TRBD2 TRBJ2-5 . TRBV9 TGTGCCAGCAGCGCTAGCGGGAGGAGAGAGACCCAGTACTTC CASSASGRRETQYF
14 . TRBJ1-1 . TRBV11-2 TGTGCCAGCAGATCCAAGGACGGTAACACTGAAGCTTTCTTT CASRSKDGNTEAFF
15 TRBD2 TRBJ2-1 . TRBV2 TGTGCCAGCAGTTATCTAGCGGGAGACTACAATGAGCAGTTCTTC CASSYLAGDYNEQFF
15 TRBD1 TRBJ2-2 . TRBV5-1 TGCGCCAGCAGCCTTCGACAGGGAAGCTCCGGGGAGCTGTTTTTT CASSLRQGSSGELFF
16 TRBD2 TRBJ2-1 . TRBV18 TGTGCCAGCTCACCTAAGGGACTAGCGGGAGTCGAGGAGCAGTTCTTC CASSPKGLAGVEEQFF
13 . TRBJ1-1 . TRBV6-5 TGTGCCAGCAGCCAATCGACAGTGTCTGAAGCTTTCTTT CASSQSTVSEAFF
14 . TRBJ1-1 . TRBV5-6 TGTGCCAGCAGCTTGGGGGGTGGATCCACTGAAGCTTTCTTT CASSLGGGSTEAFF
19 TRBD2 TRBJ2-7 . TRBV5-5 TGTGCCAGCAGCTTGCCCCGACATGGAGGGAGGGCATCATTACGCGAGCAGTACTTC CASSLPRHGGRASLREQYF
14 . TRBJ1-2 many TRBV11-2 TGTGCCAGCAGCTCCCATGGACAGCAGGGGGGCTACACCTTC CASSSHGQQGGYTF
14 . TRBJ1-2 . TRBV6-5 TGTGCCAGCAGTTACCCGGCAGGGAGGGGTGGCTACACCTTC CASSYPAGRGGYTF
13 . TRBJ2-1 . TRBV10-3 TGTGCCATCAGTGTTTCTAGAAGCAATGAGCAGTTCTTC CAISVSRSNEQFF
13 . TRBJ1-4 . TRBV10-2 TGCGCCAGCAGTGAGGTTAGGAGTGAAAAACTGTTTTTT CASSEVRSEKLFF
18 TRBD1 TRBJ2-2 . TRBV12-5 TGTGCTAGTGGTTTGGTACATGGGACAGGGGGTAACACCGGGGAGCTGTTTTTT CASGLVHGTGGNTGELFF
12 . TRBJ2-7 . TRBV11-2 TGTGCCAGCAGCTTAGATAGAGCCCAGCAGTACTTC CASSLDRAQQYF
13 . TRBJ2-7 . TRBV5-1 TGCGCCAGCAGCGGGACACCTAGCTACGAGCAGTACTTC CASSGTPSYEQYF
17 TRBD1 TRBJ1-2 . TRBV30 TGTGCCTGGAGTGCCCGGGACAGGGGGCGAGGGGCCTATGGCTACACCTTC CAWSARDRGRGAYGYTF
12 . TRBJ2-3 once TRBV29-1 TGCAGCGTTGAATTAGGCACAGATACGCAGTATTTT CSVELGTDTQYF
12 . TRBJ2-7 . TRBV2 TGTGCCAGCAGCGGCCAGGGGCACGAGCAGTACTTC CASSGQGHEQYF
15 TRBD1 TRBJ1-2 few TRBV4-1 TGCGCCAGCAGCCAACCGACAGGGGAAAACTATGGCTACACCTTC CASSQPTGENYGYTF